The clone carrying this TCR beta chain was seen at least ten times. Its specificity is unknown. V gave up 3 bases and J gave up 3 bases; unmatched junction bases: 6. The germline gives CDR1 MDHEN, CDR2 SYDVKM. This CDR3 spans 15 amino acids. The data belong to a study of identical twins. Study results and caveats: Modeled out-of-frame TCR alpha sharing in monozygotic twins fell below observed levels. Twin pairs had excess sharing that was weaker in beta out-of-frame sequences.

cDNA molecules carried unique molecular identifiers, and template switching added a universal primer site. One entry per CDR3 protein results from TCRdb running MiXCR on the 5' RACE reads. This table has fewer than 650,000 distinct CDR3 sequences, roughly 9.9% appearing once. Separately, the same data were catalogued under a study of yellow fever vaccine responses in identical twins.

This chain joins TRBV28 and TRBJ2-3; 7 nucleotides match TRBD1. The receptor's source is a woman younger than 35 in good health. Input material: PBMCs. CDR3 sequence: CASSFTGEWTDTQYF. As DNA, the CDR3 is TGTGCCAGCAGTTTTACAGGGGAATGGACAGATACGCAGTATTTT. The whole variable domain, filled in from reference TRBV28 and TRBJ2-3, reads DVKVTQSSRYLVKRTGEKVFLECVQDMDHENMFWYRQDPGLGLRLIYFSYDVKMKEKGDIPEGYSVSREKKERFSLILESASTNQTSMYLCASSFTGEWTDTQYFGPGTRLTVL.